This TCR beta chain emerged from a study of T-cell reconstitution after alpha-beta-depleted transplantation in children. General study findings and limits: T-cell numbers and diversity one year post-transplant derived largely from freshly generated T cells.

For TCRbeta, the library was prepared with unique molecular identifiers. TCRdb processed the PCR reads anew with MiXCR; each CDR3 protein has one entry. Here the sample spans hundreds of thousands of distinct CDR3 sequences, 10% to 15% being singletons. This clonotype turned up a few times. The antigen is undetermined. The germline CDR1 and CDR2 sequences are ENHRY and SYGVKD. The CDR3 length is 15 residues. V shed 6 bases and J 3 bases; nucleotides not matched to a gene: 7. The sequencing here drew on PBMCs, mostly from graft donor cells, taken 360 days after TCRalphabeta/CD19-depleted stem cell transplant. The TCR comes from a male patient under 18 who had a stem cell transplant for acute myeloid leukemia, so the T cells may come from the graft donor. The genes are TRBV10-3 and TRBJ2-7; 11 bases are shared with TRBD1. The chain's CDR3 is CAIRAGQGANYEQYF. In nucleotides, the CDR3 is TGTGCCATCAGGGCCGGACAGGGGGCCAACTACGAGCAGTACTTC.